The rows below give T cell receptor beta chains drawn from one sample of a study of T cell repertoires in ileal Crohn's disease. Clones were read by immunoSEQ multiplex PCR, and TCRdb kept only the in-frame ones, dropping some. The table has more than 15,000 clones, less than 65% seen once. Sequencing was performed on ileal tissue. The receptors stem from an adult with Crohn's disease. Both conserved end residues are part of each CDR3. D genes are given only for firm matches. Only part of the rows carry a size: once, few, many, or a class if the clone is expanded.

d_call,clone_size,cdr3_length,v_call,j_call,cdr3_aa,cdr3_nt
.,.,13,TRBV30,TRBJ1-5,CAWRTRGNQPQHF,TGTGCCTGGAGGACCCGGGGCAATCAGCCCCAGCATTTT
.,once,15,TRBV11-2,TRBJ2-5,CASSFSGRVSATQYF,TGTGCCAGCAGTTTCTCAGGCAGGGTGTCGGCGACCCAGTACTTC
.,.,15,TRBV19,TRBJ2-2,CASRGAYNAPGELFF,TGTGCCAGTAGGGGGGCCTATAATGCACCCGGGGAGCTGTTTTTT
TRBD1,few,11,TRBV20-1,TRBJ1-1,CSATGTGEAFF,TGCAGTGCAACCGGGACAGGTGAAGCTTTCTTT
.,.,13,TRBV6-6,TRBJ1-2,CASSYEPIYGYTF,TGTGCCAGCAGTTACGAACCTATCTATGGCTACACCTTC
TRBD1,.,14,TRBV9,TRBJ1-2,CASSLGQGASGYTF,TGTGCCAGCAGCTTGGGACAGGGGGCGAGTGGCTACACCTTC
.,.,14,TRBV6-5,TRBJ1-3,CASRDRLSGNTIYF,TGTGCCAGCAGGGACAGACTCTCTGGAAACACCATATATTTT
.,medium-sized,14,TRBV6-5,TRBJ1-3,CASRRTRTGNTIYF,TGTGCCAGCAGACGGACTCGGACTGGAAACACCATATATTTT
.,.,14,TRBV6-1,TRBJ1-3,CASSEASRGNTIYF,TGTGCCAGCAGTGAAGCAAGCAGGGGAAACACCATATATTTT
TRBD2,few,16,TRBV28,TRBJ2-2,CASSPRREGGTGELFF,TGTGCCAGCAGTCCCCGTAGGGAGGGCGGCACCGGGGAGCTGTTTTTT
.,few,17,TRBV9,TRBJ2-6,CASSPGQIISGANVLTF,TGTGCCAGCAGCCCAGGACAGATCATCTCTGGGGCCAACGTCCTGACTTTC
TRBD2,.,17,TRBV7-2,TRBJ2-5,CASSLVRGAGGRETQYF,TGTGCCAGCAGCTTAGTCCGAGGGGCGGGAGGACGCGAGACCCAGTACTTC
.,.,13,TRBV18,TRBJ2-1,CASSPRADNEQFF,TGTGCCAGCTCACCACGGGCCGACAATGAGCAGTTCTTC
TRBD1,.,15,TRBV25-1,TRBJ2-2,CASSGGQGGTGELFF,TGTGCCAGCAGTGGGGGACAGGGGGGCACCGGGGAGCTGTTTTTT
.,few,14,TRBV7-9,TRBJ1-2,CASSLVRQGGGYTF,TGTGCCAGCAGCTTAGTTCGCCAGGGAGGTGGCTACACCTTC
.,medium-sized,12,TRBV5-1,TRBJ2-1,CASSLGLPEQFF,TGCGCCAGCAGCCTGGGGCTCCCCGAGCAGTTCTTC
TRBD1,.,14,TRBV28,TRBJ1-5,CASSLTGGHQPQHF,TGTGCCAGCAGTTTAACAGGGGGACATCAGCCCCAGCATTTT
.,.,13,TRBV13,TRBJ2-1,CASSFLEYNEQFF,TGTGCCAGCAGCTTCCTGGAGTACAATGAGCAGTTCTTC
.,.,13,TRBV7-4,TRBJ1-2,CASSFEATGGYTF,TGTGCCAGCAGCTTTGAGGCGACGGGGGGCTACACCTTC
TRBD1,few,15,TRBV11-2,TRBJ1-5,CASRQAGGSNQPQHF,TGTGCCAGCAGGCAGGCAGGGGGTAGCAATCAGCCCCAGCATTTT
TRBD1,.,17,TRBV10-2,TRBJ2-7,CASSARLPGQGNYEQYF,TGCGCCAGCAGTGCACGCCTACCGGGACAGGGGAACTACGAGCAGTACTTC
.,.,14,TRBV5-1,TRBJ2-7,CASSVQGSPYEQYF,TGCGCCAGCAGCGTGCAGGGAAGCCCCTACGAGCAGTACTTC
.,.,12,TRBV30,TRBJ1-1,CAGHREGTEAFF,TGTGCCGGACACAGGGAGGGAACTGAAGCTTTCTTT
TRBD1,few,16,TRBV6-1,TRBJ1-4,CASSAKGGQASGGMFF,TGTGCCAGCAGTGCAAAGGGGGGACAGGCCTCGGGTGGGATGTTTTTT
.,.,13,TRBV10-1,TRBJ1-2,CASSESGIWGYTF,TGCGCCAGCAGTGAATCAGGAATTTGGGGCTACACCTTC
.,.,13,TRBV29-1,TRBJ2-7,CSVEEGRAGEQYF,TGCAGCGTTGAAGAAGGCAGGGCGGGGGAGCAGTACTTC
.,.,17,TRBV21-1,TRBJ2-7,CASSKAYGVLAPSEQYF,TGTGCCAGCAGCAAAGCCTATGGGGTACTAGCGCCCTCCGAGCAGTACTTC
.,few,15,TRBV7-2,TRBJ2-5,CASSLGTASQETQYF,TGTGCCAGCAGCTTAGGGACAGCCTCCCAAGAGACCCAGTACTTC
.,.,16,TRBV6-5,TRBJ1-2,CASSSPREGGTDGYTF,TGTGCCAGCAGTTCCCCGCGGGAGGGGGGGACGGATGGCTACACCTTC
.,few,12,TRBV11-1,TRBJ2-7,CASSLQSGEQYF,TGTGCCAGCAGCTTACAATCGGGGGAGCAGTACTTC
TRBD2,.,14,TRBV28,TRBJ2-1,CASSLAGGNNEQFF,TGTGCCAGCAGCCTAGCGGGAGGGAACAATGAGCAGTTCTTC
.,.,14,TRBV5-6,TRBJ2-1,CASSRGLGADEQFF,TGTGCCAGCAGCCGGGGTTTGGGGGCCGATGAGCAGTTCTTC
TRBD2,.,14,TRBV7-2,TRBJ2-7,CASSPPGGSYEQYF,TGTGCCAGCAGCCCCCCGGGGGGTAGCTACGAGCAGTACTTC
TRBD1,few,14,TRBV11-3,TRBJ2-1,CASSPPGQYNEQFF,TGTGCCAGCAGCCCACCGGGACAGTACAATGAGCAGTTCTTC
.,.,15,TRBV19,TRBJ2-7,CASSIDWTAGNEQYF,TGTGCCAGTAGTATAGACTGGACAGCCGGCAACGAGCAGTACTTC
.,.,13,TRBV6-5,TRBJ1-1,CASSYEAGSEAFF,TGTGCCAGCAGTTACGAGGCAGGGTCTGAAGCTTTCTTT
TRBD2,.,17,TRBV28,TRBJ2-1,CASSLFVTSGHYNEQFF,TGTGCCAGCAGTTTATTCGTGACTAGCGGCCATTACAATGAGCAGTTCTTC
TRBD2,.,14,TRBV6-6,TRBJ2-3,CASSRLAETDTQYF,TGTGCCAGCAGTAGACTAGCAGAAACAGATACGCAGTATTTT
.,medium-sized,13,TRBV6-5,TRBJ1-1,CASNKQGSTEAFF,TGTGCCAGCAACAAACAGGGTAGCACTGAAGCTTTCTTT